A single sample is the source of the 25 T cell receptor beta chains below, sequenced in a study of a mutant IDH1 vaccine in newly diagnosed glioma. The assay was immunoSEQ multiplex PCR, and TCRdb's table has in-frame clones only and misses some. The data hold about 32,000 clones, with under 85% observed a single time. What these receptors recognize is not known. Time point indicated: week 35, safety follow-up. Vaccination used 300 ug of mutant IDH1 20-mer peptide per dose, with topical imiquimod. Sequencing used PBMCs, obtained from a glioma patient whose treatment included an IDH1 peptide vaccine. These receptors all come from a woman aged 25 to 45 with glioma. Some clones in this sample may be carry-over from other donors' samples.

The rearrangement joins TRBV4-1 to TRBJ1-5; possibly TRBD1 for D (6 bases). V dropped 1 base and J dropped 6 bases, with 10 bases sitting between them. This CDR3 has 14 residues. Germline V gives CDR1 MGHRA, CDR2 YSYEKL. CDR3 amino acids: CASSQVGAFQPQHF. The CDR3 DNA is TGCGCCAGCAGCCAAGTGGGGGCGTTTCAGCCCCAGCATTTT.

This clone was observed a single time. The rearrangement uses TRBV27 and TRBJ2-7, with 7 bases lining up with TRBD2. V lost 7 bases, J lost 5 bases, and 11 bases stayed unmatched. This CDR3 is 14 amino acids long. Germline V CDR1 and CDR2: MNHEY, SMNVEV (reference sequence). DNA of the CDR3: TGTGCCAGCACCATTGGGGCGGGGGTTGACGAGCAGTACTTC. This encodes CASTIGAGVDEQYF.

The chain employs TRBV6-1 and TRBJ2-1; TRBD2 agrees at 8 bases. Germline V gene data show CDR1 as MNHNS and CDR2 as SASEGT. This CDR3 has 15 amino acids. V trimming: 7 bases; J trimming: 7 bases; junction bases outside the gene matches: 12. The CDR3 bases are TGTGCCAGCAATTGGAACGGGAGGGCCTTAAATGAGCAGTTCTTC. Translation gives CASNWNGRALNEQFF.

This clone was observed a single time. This sequence joins TRBV11-2 and TRBJ1-5, with no clear D. Germline CDR1 SGHAT, CDR2 FQNNGV. V was cut by 1 base and J by 0 bases, with 1 base left in between. The CDR3 loop spans 13 amino acids. CDR3 in amino acids: CASSLVSNQPQHF. The CDR3 DNA reads as TGTGCCAGCAGCTTAGTTAGCAATCAGCCCCAGCATTTT.

The chain is built from TRBV7-9 and TRBJ2-1, with 9 bases identical to TRBD1. The CDR3 length is 13 residues. CDR1 is SEHNR and CDR2 is FQNEAQ in the germline V gene (reference sequence). Germline trimming cut 10 bases from V and 9 bases from J; bases unmatched to any gene: 10. In DNA form, the CDR3 reads TGTGCCACGGGCCGGGACAGGGTGGGTGAGCAGTTCTTC. It codes for CATGRDRVGEQFF.

This clone was observed once. The chain joins TRBV19 to TRBJ1-2; 9 bases are a match to TRBD1. Trimming took 3 bases from V and 7 from J; bases not matched to a gene: 9. This CDR3 spans 15 amino acids. Looked up from germline, CDR1 is LNHDA and CDR2 is SQIVND (reference sequence). CDR3 residues: CASSILGQGMSGYTF. Here the CDR3 DNA reads TGTGCCAGTAGTATTCTTGGACAGGGGATGAGTGGCTACACCTTC.

The V call is TRBV19, the J call TRBJ1-2; D remains unclear. The CDR3 consists of 14 residues. Germline V gene data show CDR1 as LNHDA and CDR2 as SQIVND (reference sequence). Trimming cost V 4 bases and J 0 bases, with 9 bases left between them. CDR3 loop: CASSTRDANYGYTF. The CDR3 DNA is TGTGCCAGTAGTACCCGAGATGCTAACTATGGCTACACCTTC.

The chain employs TRBV30 and TRBJ2-5; D is unresolved. Per the germline V gene, CDR1 is GTSNPN and CDR2 is SVGIG (reference sequence). The V end lost 1 base, the J end lost 7 bases, and 16 bases lay between the germline ends. This CDR3 has 14 amino acids. The CDR3 DNA reads TGTGCCTGGAGTGGGGCCACAGCGTTCGGGACCCAGTACTTC. It encodes CAWSGATAFGTQYF.

V gene TRBV2 combines with J gene TRBJ1-3, with 8 bases identical to TRBD1. Germline lookup yields CDR1 SNHLY and CDR2 FYNNEI. Trimming at V came to 4 bases and at J to 0 bases, leaving 5 bases not matched to a gene. The CDR3 sequence is 16 residues long. The DNA of the CDR3 is TGTGCCAGCAGTGGTGGGACAGGATACTCTGGAAACACCATATATTTT. Translating it yields CASSGGTGYSGNTIYF.

This chain connects TRBV29-1 to TRBJ2-2; the D gene could be TRBD1 or TRBD2 (5 bases each). V was clipped by 1 base and J by 6 bases, with 12 bases between them. CDR3 length: 14 residues. Germline loops: CDR1 SQVTM, CDR2 ANQGSEA. CDR3 loop: CSVEARGRPGELFF. CDR3 in DNA: TGCAGCGTTGAAGCTCGGGGCAGACCCGGGGAGCTGTTTTTT.

This clone occurred once. The chain joins TRBV16 to TRBJ2-7; D perhaps matches TRBD1 (5 bases). The CDR3 has 13 residues. In germline, CDR1 is KGHSY, CDR2 FQNENV. V shed 2 bases and J shed 5 bases, with 10 bases lying between them. The CDR3 sequence is CASSQKSGNEQYF. DNA of the CDR3: TGTGCCAGCAGCCAAAAGTCAGGGAACGAGCAGTACTTC.

The chain combines TRBV7-6 with TRBJ2-7; TRBD1 aligns across 11 bases. Germline CDR1 reads SGHVS; CDR2 reads FNYEAQ. V shed 1 base, J shed 4 bases, and the junction held 3 bases outside the gene matches. The CDR3 has 15 residues. The CDR3 nucleotides are TGTGCCAGCAGCTTAGAGGGGGACAGGGGGTACGAGCAGTACTTC. Translation: CASSLEGDRGYEQYF.

By sample fraction, this clone is medium-sized (0.01 to 0.1%). The V call is TRBV6-5, the J call TRBJ1-1; D gene uncertain. The CDR3 length is 12 residues. V was trimmed by 7 bases and J by 4 bases, leaving 10 bases between them. Germline V gene data show CDR1 as MNHEY and CDR2 as SVGAGI. The CDR3 nucleotides are TGTGCCAGCACCGGGAGGTCCACTGAAGCTTTCTTT. This translates into CASTGRSTEAFF.

The CDR3 DNA follows: TGCGCCAGCAGCTCCGGGACTAGCGGGAGTTACGAGCAGTACTTC. Encoded protein: CASSSGTSGSYEQYF. The chain joins TRBV5-1 to TRBJ2-7, with TRBD2 identical over 14 bases. The CDR3 loop spans 15 amino acids. Germline values: CDR1 SGHRS, CDR2 YFSETQ. The V and J ends lost 3 bases and 4 bases, in that order; junction bases with no gene match: 3.

The chain links TRBV28 to TRBJ2-2, with D possibly TRBD1 on 5 matching bases. Trimming removed 0 bases at V and 6 bases at J, with 17 bases between. This CDR3 contains 17 residues. Germline CDR1 MDHEN, CDR2 SYDVKM. CDR3 DNA sequence: TGTGCCAGCAGTTTATGGAGTCTGGGAAGGGGTCCCGGGGAGCTGTTTTTT. Its protein product is CASSLWSLGRGPGELFF.

The chain joins TRBV6-1 to TRBJ1-1; no firm D call. The germline gives CDR1 MNHNS, CDR2 SASEGT. This CDR3 is built from 14 residues. V lost 8 bases to trimming and J lost 1 base, with 14 bases between them. The CDR3 DNA is TGTGCCAGCTCTCTCCTGGCGGGGAACACTGAAGCTTTCTTT. It specifies CASSLLAGNTEAFF.

This chain connects TRBV15 to TRBJ2-1, with a possible D match to TRBD1 (5 bases). With 5 bases removed from V and 7 bases from J, the gap between germline ends came to 9 bases. Germline V gene sequence: CDR1 LNHNV, CDR2 YYDKDF (reference sequence). The length of the CDR3 is 12 residues. Here the CDR3 DNA reads TGTGCCACCAGCGGATCAGGGAATGAGCAGTTCTTC. It is translated as CATSGSGNEQFF.

A note on this clone: Distinct nucleotide sequences in the sample also encode this CDR3. The gene calls are TRBV18 and TRBJ1-3; D unclear. Trimming pared 6 bases from V and 0 bases from J, leaving 6 bases between. The CDR3 has 13 residues. The germline gives CDR1 KGHSH, CDR2 LQKENI. CDR3 DNA: TGTGCCAGCTCGCCTAGCTCTGGAAACACCATATATTTT. Translated: CASSPSSGNTIYF.

The V call is TRBV5-1, the J call TRBJ2-7, with a tentative D call TRBD1 (6 bases). From germline, CDR1 is SGHRS and CDR2 YFSETQ. V dropped 3 bases and J dropped 4 bases, with 14 bases sitting between them. CDR3 length: 14 amino acids. Written as DNA, the CDR3 is TGCGCCAGCAGCTCCACGACAGGTGGGTACGAGCAGTACTTC. This gives the protein CASSSTTGGYEQYF.

The chain links TRBV19 to TRBJ2-7; D is possibly TRBD2 (6 bases). Germline V gives CDR1 LNHDA, CDR2 SQIVND (reference sequence). V was clipped by 1 base and J by 4 bases, with 14 bases between them. CDR3 length equals 15 residues. The CDR3 DNA reads as TGTGCCAGTAGTATAGGCGGAGGAAGCGGGTACGAGCAGTACTTC. Its protein is CASSIGGGSGYEQYF. Based on the CDR3 plus reference TRBV19 and TRBJ2-7, the full variable domain is DGGITQSPKYLFRKEGQNVTLSCEQNLNHDAMYWYRQDPGQGLRLIYYSQIVNDFQKGDIAEGYSVSREKKESFPLTVTSAQKNPTAFYLCASSIGGGSGYEQYFGPGTRLTVT.

This clone appeared once. The J gene is TRBJ1-5, the V gene TRBV23-1; D possibly corresponds to TRBD1 (5 bases). TRBV23-1 is treated as an ORF (open reading frame) with a function not yet certain. This CDR3 region has 15 residues. The V end was cut by 1 base, the J end by 2 bases, with 9 bases between. In DNA form, the CDR3 reads TGCGCCAGCAGTCAATTCAGGGTTGGCAATCAGCCCCAGCATTTT. Translated: CASSQFRVGNQPQHF.

The chain employs TRBV27 and TRBJ2-1; no clear D. Trimming left V 2 bases short and J 4 bases short, with 9 bases between. Germline V gene sequence: CDR1 MNHEY, CDR2 SMNVEV (reference sequence). This CDR3 is built from 14 residues. The CDR3 sequence is CASSLVTGYNEQFF. In nucleotides, the CDR3 is TGTGCCAGCAGTTTAGTCACCGGATACAATGAGCAGTTCTTC.

The V and J genes are TRBV2 and TRBJ2-4, with D possibly matching TRBD1 (6 bases). Germline assignment: CDR1 SNHLY and CDR2 FYNNEI. Between the trimmed V and J ends, which lost 6 bases and 0 bases, there was a span of 12 bases. The CDR3 contains 15 residues. Written as DNA, the CDR3 is TGTGCCAGCAGCTACAGGGAACTAGCCAAAAACATTCAGTACTTC. It codes for CASSYRELAKNIQYF.

The V call is TRBV14, the J call TRBJ2-1; 12 bases agree with TRBD2. The CDR3 is 16 amino acids. The germline CDR1 and CDR2 sequences are SGHDN and FVKESK. The V and J ends lost 5 bases and 5 bases, in that order; junction bases with no gene match: 7. CDR3 DNA sequence: TGTGCCAGCAGCACCATACTAGCGGGAGGTCACAATGAGCAGTTCTTC. Encoded protein: CASSTILAGGHNEQFF.

This clone appeared a single time. The gene calls are TRBV9 and TRBJ2-7, with 7 bases lining up with TRBD2. Germline CDR1 SGDLS, CDR2 YYNGEE. V dropped 2 bases and J dropped 3; count of bases not matched to a gene: 8. The CDR3 has 15 amino acids. DNA of the CDR3: TGTGCCAGCAGCGTTGGGGCGGGCGGGGGCTACGAGCAGTACTTC. The encoded protein is CASSVGAGGGYEQYF. Full variable domain (rest looked up from reference TRBV9 and TRBJ2-7): DSGVTQTPKHLITATGQRVTLRCSPRSGDLSVYWYQQSLDQGLQFLIQYYNGEERAKGNILERFSAQQFPDLHSELNLSSLELGDSALYFCASSVGAGGGYEQYFGPGTRLTVT.